The 6 T cell receptor beta chains reported below all come from one sample, sequenced in a study of cytomegalovirus exposure and HLA in healthy donors. PCR was performed using 60 Vbeta and 13 Jbeta primers. Libraries were prepared by immunoSEQ multiplex PCR; TCRdb keeps only in-frame clonotypes and omits some of them. This sample has approximately 90,000 clones; 70% to 80% occur once, and the top ten carry 3.7%. The sequenced sample was PBMCs. The receptors originated from a man under 40 in good health and CMV-seronegative.

This rearrangement joins TRBV7-2 to TRBJ1-4; a possible D gene is TRBD1 (6 bases). This CDR3 comprises 14 residues. CDR1 and CDR2 (germline): SGHTA, FQGNSA. V was cut by 6 bases and J by 8 bases, with 16 bases left in between. The CDR3: CASSSAGTLEKLFF. As DNA, the CDR3 is TGTGCCAGCAGTTCCGCCGGGACACTCGAAAAACTGTTTTTT.

This clone has more than one count but fewer than ten. The chain carries TRBV9 and TRBJ1-2; D remains ambiguous. From germline, CDR1 is SGDLS and CDR2 YYNGEE. With 7 bases removed from V and 2 bases from J, the gap between germline ends came to 9 bases. CDR3 length: 12 residues. The CDR3 sequence: CASEDENYGYTF. CDR3 sequence (DNA): TGTGCCAGCGAGGATGAAAACTATGGCTACACCTTC.

The chain couples TRBV6-1 to TRBJ1-5; no clear D gene. Germline CDR1 reads MNHNS; CDR2 reads SASEGT. V was pared by 3 bases and J by 7 bases, with 16 bases between. This CDR3 is 15 amino acids long. The CDR3 DNA sequence: TGTGCCAGCAGTGAGGGGAGTGGATACGGGCAGCCCCAGCATTTT. Translating it yields CASSEGSGYGQPQHF.

The chain uses TRBV7-6 and TRBJ1-4, with TRBD1 matching over 9 bases. Trimming took 5 bases from V and 6 from J; bases not matched to a gene: 13. CDR3 size: 17 residues. Germline V gene data show CDR1 as SGHVS and CDR2 as FNYEAQ. The CDR3 DNA reads TGTGCCAGCAGCCCACTACTTAAGGGACAGGGAGATGAAAAACTGTTTTTT. Translation: CASSPLLKGQGDEKLFF.

This chain connects TRBV11-2 to TRBJ1-2; 10 bases are shared with TRBD1. V shed 1 base, J shed 5 bases, and the junction held 7 bases outside the gene matches. The CDR3 has 16 amino acids. Germline values: CDR1 SGHAT, CDR2 FQNNGV. CDR3 in DNA: TGTGCCAGCAGCTTAGGGCCAGGGACAGGGGAGTATGGCTACACCTTC. It is translated as CASSLGPGTGEYGYTF.

This chain connects TRBV18 to TRBJ2-3; 7 bases are a match to TRBD1. The germline V gene has CDR1 KGHSH and CDR2 LQKENI. The CDR3 has 14 residues. The J segment lost 3 bases and the V segment lost 4 bases, leaving 4 bases of the junction unmatched. Here the CDR3 reads CASSRDRDTDTQYF. In DNA, the CDR3 is TGTGCCAGCTCACGCGACAGGGATACAGATACGCAGTATTTT.